Described below is a single T cell receptor beta chain sequence and its context. Antigen specificity is unknown. The sample is drawn from a study of T cell responses to AZD1222 COVID-19 vaccine. General study results and limits: Compared with day 0, the breadth and depth of the Spike-specific TCR repertoire rose significantly after two doses of AZD1222.

Trimming stripped 4 bases from V and 4 bases from J, with 15 bases between. This CDR3 spans 15 amino acids. Germline V CDR1 and CDR2: KGHDR, SFDVKD. The method was immunoSEQ multiplex PCR; TCRdb's version includes in-frame clones alone and lacks a portion of them. The sample holds about 92,000 clones, about nine tenths seen once. This TCR was sampled from an adult in good health. The source material was peripheral blood, sampled on day 0 of AZD1222 vaccination. The gene calls are TRBV24-1 and TRBJ1-2; tentatively, D is TRBD1 (5 bases). The CDR3 loop reads CATSDQDGRGYGYTF. The CDR3 DNA reads TGTGCCACCAGTGACCAGGACGGAAGGGGCTATGGCTACACCTTC.